Described below is a single T cell receptor beta chain sequence and its context. Single viable CD3+CD4+CD8-CD45RO+ cells were sorted as the memory CD4+ T cells. Profiled with immunoSEQ multiplex PCR; TCRdb holds only in-frame clones, not every one. There are 61,000 or so clones in the sample; around 81% occur only once, and approximately 0.5% lies in the top ten. These data originate in a study of memory CD4+ T cells and cytomegalovirus serostatus. This TCR was recovered from an adult in good health and CMV-seronegative. Some clones in this sample may be carry-over from other donors' samples. The sample consisted of memory CD4+ T cells from blood.

The CDR3 DNA is TGTGCCAGCAGCCCACTACCCATGACAGGGAGCACAGATACGCAGTATTTT. Translation gives CASSPLPMTGSTDTQYF. The chain couples TRBV5-4 to TRBJ2-3, with 7 positions matching TRBD1. This CDR3 contains 17 residues. Germline trimming cut 4 bases from V and 0 bases from J; bases unmatched to any gene: 11. From germline, CDR1 is SGHNT and CDR2 YYREEE (reference sequence).